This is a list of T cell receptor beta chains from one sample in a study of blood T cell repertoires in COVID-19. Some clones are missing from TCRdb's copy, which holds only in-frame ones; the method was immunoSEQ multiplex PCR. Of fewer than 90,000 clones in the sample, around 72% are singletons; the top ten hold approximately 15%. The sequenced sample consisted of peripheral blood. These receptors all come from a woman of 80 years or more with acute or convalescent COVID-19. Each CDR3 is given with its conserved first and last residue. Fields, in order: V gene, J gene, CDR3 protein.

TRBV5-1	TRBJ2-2	CASSLIVPGQGSGELFF
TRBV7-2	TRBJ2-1	CASSLAGVQFF
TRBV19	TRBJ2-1	CASSSPTSGLLQFF
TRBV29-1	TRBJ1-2	CSVGGTYPGNGYTF
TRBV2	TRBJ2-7	CASSEGLTPYEQYF
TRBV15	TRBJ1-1	CATSRDVSYQNTEAFF
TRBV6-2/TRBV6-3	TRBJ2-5	CASSPGSGGIETQYF
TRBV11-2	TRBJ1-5	CASSALDGVNQPQHF
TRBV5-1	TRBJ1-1	CASSWGVTNTEAFF
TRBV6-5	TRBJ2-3	CASSFDRRGTQYF
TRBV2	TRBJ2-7	CASLRRGGGTYEQYF
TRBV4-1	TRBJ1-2	CASSQEPTRGYGYTF
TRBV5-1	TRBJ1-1	CASSPGQGARMNTEAFF
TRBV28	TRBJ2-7	CASSPHGQGANEQYF
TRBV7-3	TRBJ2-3	CASSFNTDTQYF
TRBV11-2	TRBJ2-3	CASRSLQGAISYTQYF
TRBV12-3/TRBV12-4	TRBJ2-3	CASSPLGDTQYF
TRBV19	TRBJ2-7	CASSTLEAYEQYF
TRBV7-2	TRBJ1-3	CASSWKTGYSGNTIYF
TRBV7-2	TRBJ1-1	CASSYRGSSTEAFF
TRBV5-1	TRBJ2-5	CASSLSGGQETQYF
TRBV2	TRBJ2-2	CASRDRTGYPGELFF
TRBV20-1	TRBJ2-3	CSALDHDTQYF
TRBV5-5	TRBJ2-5	CASSLRGERVSETQYF
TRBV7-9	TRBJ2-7	CASSHGQGAEDEQYF
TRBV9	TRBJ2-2	CASSVSDTFNTGELFF
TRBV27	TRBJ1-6	CASSSWGGGSPLHF
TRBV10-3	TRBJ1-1	CAIKAGTGAQWAFF
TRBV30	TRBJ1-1	CAWDRVNTEAFF
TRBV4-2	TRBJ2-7	CASSQDIPGPYEQYF
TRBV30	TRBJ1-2	CAWHRDRVLGGYGYTF
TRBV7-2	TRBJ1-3	CASSVTQGGNTIYF
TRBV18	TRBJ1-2	CASSPTGARDGYTF
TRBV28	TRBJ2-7	CASSDRGEQYF
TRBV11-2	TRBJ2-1	CASSFTSGVYNEQFF
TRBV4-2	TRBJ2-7	CASSQAFGRGYEQYF
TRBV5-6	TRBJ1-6	CASSLRGSYNSPLHF
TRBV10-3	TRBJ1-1	CAISENMNTEAFF
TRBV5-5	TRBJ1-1	CASSFSPRDRMNTEAFF
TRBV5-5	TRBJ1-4	CASSSQGLDEKLFF
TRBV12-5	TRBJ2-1	CASAPAYNEQFF